Shown below are 5 T cell receptor beta chains from a single sample sequenced in a study of blood T cell repertoires in COVID-19. Sequencing used immunoSEQ multiplex PCR; TCRdb keeps in-frame clones, though not all of them. The data contain 20,000 to 25,000 clones, roughly 84% of them singletons. Sequencing was done on a sample of peripheral blood. These TCRs come from a man aged 35 to 55 with acute or convalescent COVID-19.

This chain links TRBV21-1 with TRBJ2-1; the DNA was not used to check the table's D call, TRBD2. TRBV21-1 is classified as a pseudogene. There are 15 residues in the CDR3. DNA of the CDR3: TGTGCCAGCGTACTAAGTTGGCCAGAAACCAATGAGCAGTTCTTC. Amino acids: CASVLSWPETNEQFF.

J is TRBJ2-6 and V is TRBV9, with D tentatively TRBD1 (5 bases). Germline values: CDR1 SGDLS, CDR2 YYNGEE. This CDR3 has 15 residues. The V and J ends lost 4 bases and 2 bases respectively, with 10 bases between them. DNA for the CDR3: TGTGCCAGCAGCTCTAGGGGCCCTGGGGCCAACGTCCTGACTTTC. This encodes CASSSRGPGANVLTF. The complete variable domain, with remaining parts taken from reference TRBV9 and TRBJ2-6, reads DSGVTQTPKHLITATGQRVTLRCSPRSGDLSVYWYQQSLDQGLQFLIQYYNGEERAKGNILERFSAQQFPDLHSELNLSSLELGDSALYFCASSSRGPGANVLTFGAGSRLTVL.

This chain connects TRBV27 to TRBJ2-2, with 8 bases that match TRBD2. This CDR3 comprises 16 residues. With V trimmed by 5 bases and J by 5 bases, 10 bases remained unmatched. The germline CDR1 and CDR2 sequences are MNHEY and SMNVEV (reference sequence). This CDR3 reads CASSPLGSGNTGELFF. The CDR3, as DNA: TGTGCCAGCAGTCCGCTCGGTAGCGGGAATACCGGGGAGCTGTTTTTT.

J is TRBJ1-1 and V is TRBV9, with no clear D. Germline CDR1 is SGDLS and CDR2 is YYNGEE. CDR3 length: 13 residues. V was shortened by 2 bases and J by 3 bases, with 8 bases between the two germline ends. The CDR3 DNA follows: TGTGCCAGCAGCGTCATCCCGGACACTGAAGCTTTCTTT. Protein sequence: CASSVIPDTEAFF.

Concerning this clone itself: Sequence at one end of the junction differs from germline and may be a read error. The CDR3 spells CARSGGGRVEGYTF. The CDR3 DNA is TGCGCCCGCAGCGGGGGGGGGCGAGTGGAAGGCTACACCTTC. The J gene is TRBJ1-2, the V gene TRBV5-1; D is perhaps TRBD1 (6 bases). The germline V gene encodes CDR1 SGHRS and CDR2 YFSETQ. The length of the CDR3 is 14 residues.